This T cell receptor (beta chain) was observed in a study of shared clonotypes between healthy human individuals. Sequenced by immunoSEQ multiplex PCR; TCRdb stores in-frame clones only, minus some. This sample has roughly 550,000 clones, with around 95% found just once. Only CD45RO-negative cells positively selected for CCR7 counted as naive CD8 cells, so terminally differentiated effector memory CD45RA+ cells were excluded. Germline CDR1 LNHDA, CDR2 SQIVND (reference sequence). The CDR3 is made up of 13 amino acids. Trimming at V came to 10 bases and at J to 4 bases, leaving 6 bases not matched to a gene. A single count supports this clone.

The sequenced sample was naive CD8+ T cells sorted from blood. The receptor was derived from a woman in her 30s in good health. This rearrangement joins TRBV19 to TRBJ2-1, with 8 positions matching TRBD2. DNA for the CDR3: TGTGCCACCCAAGCGGGAGCTTACAATGAGCAGTTCTTC. Amino acid sequence: CATQAGAYNEQFF.